A selection of T cell receptor beta chains follows, all from one sample in a study of T cell responses to AZD1222 COVID-19 vaccine. Clones were read by immunoSEQ multiplex PCR, and TCRdb kept only the in-frame ones, dropping some. The table shows around 140,000 clones, with about 92% occurring only once. The specimen comprised peripheral blood, sampled on day 0 of AZD1222 vaccination. Every receptor here comes from an adult in good health. CDR3s include the opening cysteine and the closing phenylalanine or tryptophan. A D gene is named only where the DNA matches it firmly. Clone size is stated in some rows and not others, as once, few, many or a class when expanded.

d_gene,len,abundance,j_gene,v_gene,CDR3nt,CDR3aa
TRBD2,17,once,TRBJ2-3,TRBV10-3,TGTGCCATCCGGGAGAATCCATCTAGCGGGGTGGAAGATACGCAGTATTTT,CAIRENPSSGVEDTQYF
NA,15,NA,TRBJ2-3,TRBV5-1,TGCGCCAGCAGCTTAGACTACCCGGTGGAGGATACGCAGTATTTT,CASSLDYPVEDTQYF
NA,15,NA,TRBJ1-3,TRBV7-6,TGTGCCAGCAGCTTAGATGGGGGTACTGGAAACACCATATATTTT,CASSLDGGTGNTIYF
NA,13,once,TRBJ1-2,TRBV19,TGTGCCAGTAGTATCTTCGATCACTATGGCTACACCTTC,CASSIFDHYGYTF
TRBD2,17,NA,TRBJ2-1,TRBV9,TGTGCCAGCAGCGTAGGATGGGCGGGGGGCCTCTACAATGAGCAGTTCTTC,CASSVGWAGGLYNEQFF
NA,16,NA,TRBJ1-2,TRBV29-1,TGCAGCGTTGGGTTAGGTACCGGGACACTCAACTATGGCTACACCTTC,CSVGLGTGTLNYGYTF
NA,14,once,TRBJ2-7,TRBV9,TGTGCCAGCAGCCCCTATCCGGCGTCCTACGAGCAGTACTTC,CASSPYPASYEQYF
TRBD2,17,NA,TRBJ2-1,TRBV9,TGTGCCAGCAGCCCCACAGCGGGGGGGCCTAGCTACAATGAGCAGTTCTTC,CASSPTAGGPSYNEQFF
TRBD1,17,NA,TRBJ1-5,TRBV4-1,TGCGCCAGCAGCCCAAGGTTAGGGACAGGGGGAGGCCAGCCCCAGCATTTT,CASSPRLGTGGGQPQHF
NA,13,NA,TRBJ1-1,TRBV12-3/TRBV12-4,TGTGCCAGCAGTTACGCGGGGAACACTGAAGCTTTCTTT,CASSYAGNTEAFF
TRBD2,15,NA,TRBJ2-7,TRBV5-1,TGCGCCAGCAGCTTGGGTAGCGGGGGCTCCTACGAGCAGTACTTC,CASSLGSGGSYEQYF
TRBD1,14,NA,TRBJ1-2,TRBV19,TGTGCCAGTAGTATGCGGACAGGGTCGGGTGGCTACACCTTC,CASSMRTGSGGYTF
NA,15,NA,TRBJ2-1,TRBV28,TGTGCCAGCAGTTTAGGGTCTAGAGTGTACAATGAGCAGTTCTTC,CASSLGSRVYNEQFF
TRBD1,15,NA,TRBJ2-1,TRBV9,TGTGCCAGCAGCGTTGGGGGACAGGGGGCGGGTGAGCAGTTCTTC,CASSVGGQGAGEQFF
TRBD2,19,NA,TRBJ2-2,TRBV4-2,TGTGCCAGCAGCCACCTAGTGGGTAGCGGGGGTTCGTACACCGGGGAGCTGTTTTTT,CASSHLVGSGGSYTGELFF
TRBD2,15,NA,TRBJ2-3,TRBV10-3,TGTGCCATCCGGGGGAGCGGGGGGGCTTCAGATACGCAGTATTTT,CAIRGSGGASDTQYF
NA,14,NA,TRBJ1-5,TRBV30,TGTGCCTGGTCCATCGCAGGAACCGATCAGCCCCAGCATTTT,CAWSIAGTDQPQHF
TRBD1,14,NA,TRBJ1-5,TRBV2,TGTGCCAGCAGTGCCCGGACAGGGGATCAGCCCCAGCATTTT,CASSARTGDQPQHF
TRBD2,13,NA,TRBJ2-1,TRBV4-3,TGCGCCAGCAGTACGGGGGGAATCGATGAGCAGTTCTTC,CASSTGGIDEQFF
NA,17,NA,TRBJ1-2,TRBV28,TGTGCCAGCGAGGAGGGTGGGATTGGAGTCGTAAACTATGGCTACACCTTC,CASEEGGIGVVNYGYTF
NA,15,NA,TRBJ1-1,TRBV2,TGTGCCAGCACAAGTGGGGTTAGCCCTGCCACTGAAGCTTTCTTT,CASTSGVSPATEAFF
NA,12,NA,TRBJ1-2,TRBV28,TGTGCCAGCAGTTTATCAGGGTTAGGCTACACCTTC,CASSLSGLGYTF
NA,13,NA,TRBJ1-3,TRBV12-3/TRBV12-4,TGTGCCAGCAGTTTAGCCTCTGGAAACACCATATATTTT,CASSLASGNTIYF
NA,20,NA,TRBJ2-6,TRBV10-3,TGTGCCATCAGTCCAGTCGAGGGGCAGGGTTCTTCCTCTGGGGCCAACGTCCTGACTTTC,CAISPVEGQGSSSGANVLTF
NA,15,NA,TRBJ2-7,TRBV7-2,TGTGCCAGCAGCTTAATCGGGGGGGACAGCCGGGCCCAGTACTTC,CASSLIGGDSRAQYF
NA,13,NA,TRBJ1-2,TRBV3-1/TRBV3-2,TGTGCCAGCAGCCAAGCTCAGGGGAATGGCTACACCTTC,CASSQAQGNGYTF
NA,15,NA,TRBJ1-4,TRBV27,TGTGCCAGCAGTTTATGGCCAGGGAGCGATGAAAAACTGTTTTTT,CASSLWPGSDEKLFF
NA,13,NA,TRBJ1-5,TRBV5-6,TGTGCCAGCAGCTTGGGGGGCCGGCAGCCCCAGCATTTT,CASSLGGRQPQHF
TRBD2,11,NA,TRBJ2-7,TRBV20-1,TGCAGTGCGGGGGGGTCCTACGAGCAGTACTTC,CSAGGSYEQYF
NA,16,NA,TRBJ2-7,TRBV7-2,TGTGCCAGCAGCTCTTCGGTGGGAGGTGGGGCCTACGAGCAGTACTTC,CASSSSVGGGAYEQYF
NA,13,NA,TRBJ2-5,TRBV6-7,TGTGCCAGCAGTTACGTAAGGGAGGAGACCCAGTACTTC,CASSYVREETQYF
NA,14,NA,TRBJ1-5,TRBV7-2,TGTGCCAGCAGCTCGGGGGTCCAGGGACAGCCCCAGCATTTT,CASSSGVQGQPQHF
TRBD2,16,NA,TRBJ2-2,TRBV6-1,TGTGCCAGCAGTGCCGGACTAGCGGGGGGCACCGGGGAGCTGTTTTTT,CASSAGLAGGTGELFF
NA,13,NA,TRBJ2-3,TRBV12-3/TRBV12-4,TGTGCCAGCAGTTTAACTTCGACAGATACGCAGTATTTT,CASSLTSTDTQYF
NA,15,NA,TRBJ1-4,TRBV5-1,TGCGCCAGCAGCTTGGCGGGGGTCCTCAGTGAAAAACTGTTTTTT,CASSLAGVLSEKLFF
NA,15,NA,TRBJ1-4,TRBV19,TGTGCCAGTAGTATAGGCGGATCAACTAATGAAAAACTGTTTTTT,CASSIGGSTNEKLFF
NA,16,NA,TRBJ1-6,TRBV6-5,TGTGCCAGCAGTTCGTCGCCGGGGTCTCGGAATTCACCCCTCCACTTT,CASSSSPGSRNSPLHF
NA,15,NA,TRBJ1-4,TRBV5-1,TGCGCCAGCAGCCTTGGAGCTGGACTAAATGAAAAACTGTTTTTT,CASSLGAGLNEKLFF
NA,13,NA,TRBJ2-2,TRBV7-9,TGTGCCAGCCCCCCCCCGAACACCGGGGAGCTGTTTTTT,CASPPPNTGELFF
NA,15,NA,TRBJ1-6,TRBV11-2,TGTGCCAGCAGCCCACTGGGTCCTTATAATTCACCCCTCCACTTT,CASSPLGPYNSPLHF
TRBD1,13,NA,TRBJ1-2,TRBV18,TGTGCCAGCTCAGAAGGGGGCGGCTATGGCTACACCTTC,CASSEGGGYGYTF
TRBD1,15,NA,TRBJ1-2,TRBV28,TGTGCCACCCCTCGGGGCGGGACAGGAGATTATGGCTACACCTTC,CATPRGGTGDYGYTF
NA,13,NA,TRBJ1-6,TRBV24-1,TGTGCCACCAGTCTGGGTGGGAGGACACCCCTCCACTTT,CATSLGGRTPLHF
TRBD1,15,NA,TRBJ1-3,TRBV18,TGTGCCAGCTCACCACGGTGGGACAGTGGAAACACCATATATTTT,CASSPRWDSGNTIYF
TRBD2,16,NA,TRBJ2-1,TRBV2,TGTGCCAGCAGTCACCTCACGACTAGCCCCTACAATGAGCAGTTCTTC,CASSHLTTSPYNEQFF
NA,12,NA,TRBJ1-1,TRBV29-1,TGCAGCGTCCTGACAGGGAACACTGAAGCTTTCTTT,CSVLTGNTEAFF
TRBD1,16,NA,TRBJ1-2,TRBV2,TGTGCCAGCAGTGAAAGGGACAGGGGCCTCCATTATGGCTACACCTTC,CASSERDRGLHYGYTF
NA,15,NA,TRBJ1-1,TRBV11-3,TGTGCCAGCAGCTCTCCCAGGGGTAGCGCCACTGAAGCTTTCTTT,CASSSPRGSATEAFF
NA,13,once,TRBJ1-1,TRBV19,TGTGCCAGTTCCCCGACGATAAACACTGAAGCTTTCTTT,CASSPTINTEAFF
NA,14,NA,TRBJ1-2,TRBV5-4,TGTGCCAGCAGCTTGTATGGCAGCAACTATGGCTACACCTTC,CASSLYGSNYGYTF
NA,12,NA,TRBJ2-5,TRBV28,TGTGCCAGCAGTTTTCTGATGGGGACCCAGTACTTC,CASSFLMGTQYF
NA,17,NA,TRBJ2-5,TRBV12-5,TGTGCTAGTGGGCAGTTTGCGGACTGGGGGGCTTGGGAGACCCAGTACTTC,CASGQFADWGAWETQYF
TRBD1,12,NA,TRBJ1-2,TRBV29-1,TGCAGCGCTCGACAGGGAGTGAGTGGCTACACCTTC,CSARQGVSGYTF
NA,13,NA,TRBJ2-2,TRBV12-5,TGTGCTAGTACGCCGCAGGGCACCGGGGAGCTGTTTTTT,CASTPQGTGELFF
NA,15,NA,TRBJ1-1,TRBV5-6,TGTGCCAGCAGCGGAATCGGGGGGGTGAACACTGAAGCTTTCTTT,CASSGIGGVNTEAFF
TRBD2,15,NA,TRBJ2-3,TRBV19,TGTGCCAGTAGTAATAGCGGGAGCCGCACAGATACGCAGTATTTT,CASSNSGSRTDTQYF
TRBD1,13,NA,TRBJ1-2,TRBV29-1,TGCAGCGTGATGATGACAGGGGAGGGCGGCTACACCTTC,CSVMMTGEGGYTF
TRBD1,15,NA,TRBJ1-4,TRBV7-2,TGTGCCAGCAGCTTACCCCGGACAGGGGTGGGAAAACTGTTTTTT,CASSLPRTGVGKLFF
NA,14,NA,TRBJ2-3,TRBV7-3,TGTGCCAGCAGCTTAAATACGGGGCCAGATACGCAGTATTTT,CASSLNTGPDTQYF
NA,15,once,TRBJ1-2,TRBV27,TGTGCCAGCAGTTATAAGGGAACCCTTAACTATGGCTACACCTTC,CASSYKGTLNYGYTF